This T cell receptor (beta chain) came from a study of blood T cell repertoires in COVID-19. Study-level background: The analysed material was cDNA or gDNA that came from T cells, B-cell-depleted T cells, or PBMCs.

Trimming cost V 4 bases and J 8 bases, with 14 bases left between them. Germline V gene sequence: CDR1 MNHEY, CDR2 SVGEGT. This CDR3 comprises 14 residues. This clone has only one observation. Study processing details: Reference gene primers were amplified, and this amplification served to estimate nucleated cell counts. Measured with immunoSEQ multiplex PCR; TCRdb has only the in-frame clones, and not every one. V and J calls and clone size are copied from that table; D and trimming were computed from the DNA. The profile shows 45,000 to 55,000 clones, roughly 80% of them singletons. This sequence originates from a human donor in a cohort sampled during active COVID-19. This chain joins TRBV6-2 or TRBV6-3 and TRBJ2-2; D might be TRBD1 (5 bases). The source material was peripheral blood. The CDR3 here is CASSLRWGAGELFF. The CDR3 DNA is TGTGCCAGCAGTTTAAGGTGGGGCGCAGGGGAGCTGTTTTTT.